This passage covers 17 T cell receptor beta chains from one sample sequenced in a study of CD8+ T cells in alopecia areata. As to treatment: oral pan-JAK inhibitor, 5-10 mg twice daily. In each case, RNA was isolated and then reverse transcribed into cDNA as the sequencing template. Generated by immunoSEQ multiplex PCR, the TCRdb table keeps only in-frame clones and is missing some. The sample yields 110,000 to 150,000 clones, around 50% seen once. The sequences come from CD8+ T cells sorted from blood, collected at week 4, from a patient treated with tofacitinib. The receptor set was obtained from a human donor with alopecia areata.

The J gene is TRBJ1-1, the V gene TRBV29-1; perhaps TRBD1 as D (5 bases). The CDR3 is 12 amino acids. Germline CDR1 reads SQVTM; CDR2 reads ANQGSEA. V lost 8 bases and J lost 1, with 11 bases in between. The CDR3 sequence: CSIGDGNTEAFF. CDR3 sequence (DNA): TGCAGCATAGGGGACGGGAACACTGAAGCTTTCTTT.

In this sample, this clone turned up a few times. The CDR3 DNA reads as TGTGCCACCAGCAGAGGACAGCTAGAAGCTTTCTTT. It is translated as CATSRGQLEAFF. The chain combines TRBV15 with TRBJ1-1, with TRBD1 as a possible D gene (5 bases). Trimming removed 1 base at V and 8 bases at J, with 8 bases between. The germline V gene encodes CDR1 LNHNV and CDR2 YYDKDF (reference sequence). The CDR3 consists of 12 residues.

This clone was seen many times. J is TRBJ2-1 and V is TRBV11-2; D remains unclear. The CDR3 length is 11 residues. Trimming shortened V by 3 bases and J by 7 bases, and 4 bases separated the two germline ends. Germline CDR1 is SGHAT and CDR2 is FQNNGV. The chain's CDR3 is CASSLANEQFF. CDR3 coding DNA: TGTGCCAGCAGCTTGGCGAATGAGCAGTTCTTC.

This chain joins TRBV11-2 and TRBJ2-7; D is tentatively TRBD1 or TRBD2 (5 bases each). Germline values: CDR1 SGHAT, CDR2 FQNNGV. This CDR3 is built from 12 residues. V was shortened by 5 bases and J by 8 bases, with 13 bases between the two germline ends. CDR3 nucleotides: TGTGCCAGCAGCGTGGGACGATTGAAGCAGTACTTC. Residues: CASSVGRLKQYF.

This chain links TRBV27 with TRBJ2-5, with 9 positions matching TRBD2. There are 14 residues in the CDR3. Germline loops: CDR1 MNHEY, CDR2 SMNVEV (reference sequence). Trimming removed 3 bases from V and 3 bases from J; junction bases left unmatched: 2. The CDR3 spells CASSLTSGEETQYF. CDR3 sequence (DNA): TGTGCCAGCAGTTTGACTAGCGGCGAAGAGACCCAGTACTTC.

The chain has TRBV7-8 and TRBJ2-7; TRBD1 or TRBD2 may be the D gene (6 bases each). This CDR3 has 13 amino acids. V lost 5 bases and J 6 bases, leaving 14 bases between the germline ends. Germline V gene lookup returns CDR1 SGHVS and CDR2 FQNEAQ. The CDR3 nucleotides are TGTGCCAGCAGCATCGGAGGGGGGATCGAGCAGTACTTC. Its translation: CASSIGGGIEQYF.

V gene TRBV29-1 combines with J gene TRBJ2-5; D may be TRBD1 (5 bases). Germline V CDR1 and CDR2: SQVTM, ANQGSEA. The CDR3 contains 12 residues. CDR3 nucleotide sequence: TGCAGTGGGGCGACTGGGGAAGAGACCCAGTACTTC. It specifies CSGATGEETQYF. The full variable domain, its missing parts supplied by reference TRBV29-1 and TRBJ2-5, is SAVISQKPSRDICQRGTSLTIQCQVDSQVTMMFWYRQQPGQSLTLIATANQGSEATYESGFVIDKFPISRPNLTFSTLTVSNMSPEDSSIYLCSGATGEETQYFGPGTRLLVL.

Here the CDR3 reads CASSQSYEQYF. The DNA for the CDR3 is TGTGCCAGCAGCCAGTCCTACGAGCAGTACTTC. The J gene is TRBJ2-7, the V gene TRBV5-6; no clear D gene. Trimming cost V 4 bases and J 1 base, with 3 bases left between them. Germline V gives CDR1 SGHDT, CDR2 YYEEEE. The CDR3 length is 11 residues.

This clone has only a few counts. The chain is built from TRBV6-5 and TRBJ1-2; D ambiguous. V lost 8 bases, J lost 5 bases, and 15 bases lay in between. CDR1 and CDR2 from the germline V gene are MNHEY and SVGAGI. The CDR3 length is 13 residues. CDR3 protein: CASHPGDPYGYTF. In DNA form, the CDR3 reads TGTGCCAGCCATCCCGGCGACCCTTATGGCTACACCTTC.

V is TRBV5-1 and J is TRBJ2-7; unclear D gene. V gave up 4 bases and J gave up 2 bases, with 19 bases separating them. The CDR3 consists of 16 residues. In germline, CDR1 is SGHRS, CDR2 YFSETQ. CDR3 residues: CASSGMDGEHPYEQYF. CDR3 bases: TGCGCCAGCAGCGGAATGGACGGAGAACATCCCTACGAGCAGTACTTC. The variable domain in full, completed from reference TRBV5-1 and TRBJ2-7, reads KAGVTQTPRYLIKTRGQQVTLSCSPISGHRSVSWYQQTPGQGLQFLFEYFSETQRNKGNFPGRFSGRQFSNSRSEMNVSTLELGDSALYLCASSGMDGEHPYEQYFGPGTRLTVT.

This clone was counted a few times. V usage is TRBV7-9 and J usage is TRBJ2-5, with unresolved D. The CDR3 extends over 12 amino acids. V was clipped by 5 bases and J by 0 bases, with 4 bases between them. Per germline, CDR1 SEHNR and CDR2 FQNEAQ (reference sequence). This CDR3 reads CASSPHQETQYF. CDR3 sequence (DNA): TGTGCCAGCAGCCCCCACCAAGAGACCCAGTACTTC.

The genes are TRBV5-6 and TRBJ2-3; 7 nucleotides align to TRBD2. After removal of 4 bases from V and 4 bases from J, the junction contained 6 bases not matched to a gene. This CDR3 comprises 14 residues. Germline CDR1 and CDR2: SGHDT and YYEEEE. CDR3 sequence (DNA): TGTGCCAGCAGCCGCGGGGGACTTCCAGATACGCAGTATTTT. Amino acids: CASSRGGLPDTQYF.

V usage is TRBV7-2 and J usage is TRBJ2-3, with 8 bases that match TRBD2. The CDR3 is 16 residues long. V lost 5 bases and J lost 1; bases outside the gene matches: 8. Germline V CDR1 and CDR2: SGHTA, FQGNSA. CDR3 DNA sequence: TGTGCCAGCAGCCCCGCGGGGGGCGGTGGCACAGATACGCAGTATTTT. Translated: CASSPAGGGGTDTQYF. The full variable domain, rest sourced from reference TRBV7-2 and TRBJ2-3, is GAGVSQSPSNKVTEKGKDVELRCDPISGHTALYWYRQSLGQGLEFLIYFQGNSAPDKSGLPSDRFSAERTGGSVSTLTIQRTQQEDSAVYLCASSPAGGGGTDTQYFGPGTRLTVL.

This chain connects TRBV4-3 to TRBJ1-2; D is undetermined. Germline V gene lookup returns CDR1 LGHNA and CDR2 YSLEER. This CDR3 is built from 15 residues. V was shortened by 4 bases and J by 0 bases, with 12 bases between the two germline ends. For the CDR3, the DNA is TGCGCCAGCAGCCCAGGACGGAGCCCTAACTATGGCTACACCTTC. It yields the protein CASSPGRSPNYGYTF.

This clone was counted once. V gene TRBV6-5 combines with J gene TRBJ1-2; the match to TRBD1 covers 8 bases. This CDR3 has 15 amino acids. In germline, CDR1 is MNHEY, CDR2 SVGAGI. The ends lost 2 bases at V and 5 bases at J; junction bases unmatched: 7. CDR3 nucleotide sequence: TGTGCCAGCAGTTACCCCGGACAGGGACAATATGGCTACACCTTC. This encodes CASSYPGQGQYGYTF.

This clone has a handful of counts. This rearrangement joins TRBV4-3 to TRBJ2-1; 9 nucleotides align to TRBD1. V was clipped by 0 bases and J by 9 bases; unmatched bases: 3. The CDR3 covers 14 residues. CDR1 and CDR2 (germline): LGHNA, YSLEER. CDR3 loop: CASSQDGTGSEQFF. The CDR3 DNA sequence: TGCGCCAGCAGCCAAGACGGGACAGGGAGTGAGCAGTTCTTC.

The chain is built from TRBV6-5 and TRBJ2-7, with TRBD2 matching 9 bases. CDR3 size: 15 residues. Germline lookup yields CDR1 MNHEY and CDR2 SVGAGI. The J segment lost 0 bases and the V segment lost 8 bases, leaving 8 bases of the junction unmatched. CDR3 sequence: CASAQFSGGSYEQYF. CDR3 nucleotide sequence: TGTGCCAGCGCCCAATTTAGCGGGGGCTCCTACGAGCAGTACTTC.